This entry is about one T cell receptor beta chain. Its antigen is still unknown. This entry is derived from a study of CXCR3-negative and CXCR3-positive naive CD8 T cells. General study results and limits: For memory CD8+ cells diversity was much lower, but both naive subsets had comparably high diversity. Compared with CXCR3-negative naive cells, CXCR3-positive naive cells showed more hydrophobic TRB CDR3s.

Every subset of CD8+ T cells was sorted in triplicate at under 350,000 cells each. The length of the CDR3 is 12 residues. The germline V gene encodes CDR1 SQVTM and CDR2 ANQGSEA. All TRB cDNA libraries came from 5' RACE performed with UMI labels. No DNA is given; TCRdb re-called the 5' RACE reads and lists each CDR3 protein once. The sample totals roughly 59,000 distinct CDR3 sequences. This clonotype was obtained from a human donor in good health. Some clones in this sample may be carry-over from other donors' samples. The sequencing sample was made of naive CXCR3+ CD8+ T cells from blood. Subset indicated: CD45RO-CCR7+CD27+CD95- naive CD8+ T cells expressing CXCR3 (TNR3+). This sequence joins TRBV29-1 and TRBJ2-2. The CDR3 sequence: CSVYYHTGELFF.